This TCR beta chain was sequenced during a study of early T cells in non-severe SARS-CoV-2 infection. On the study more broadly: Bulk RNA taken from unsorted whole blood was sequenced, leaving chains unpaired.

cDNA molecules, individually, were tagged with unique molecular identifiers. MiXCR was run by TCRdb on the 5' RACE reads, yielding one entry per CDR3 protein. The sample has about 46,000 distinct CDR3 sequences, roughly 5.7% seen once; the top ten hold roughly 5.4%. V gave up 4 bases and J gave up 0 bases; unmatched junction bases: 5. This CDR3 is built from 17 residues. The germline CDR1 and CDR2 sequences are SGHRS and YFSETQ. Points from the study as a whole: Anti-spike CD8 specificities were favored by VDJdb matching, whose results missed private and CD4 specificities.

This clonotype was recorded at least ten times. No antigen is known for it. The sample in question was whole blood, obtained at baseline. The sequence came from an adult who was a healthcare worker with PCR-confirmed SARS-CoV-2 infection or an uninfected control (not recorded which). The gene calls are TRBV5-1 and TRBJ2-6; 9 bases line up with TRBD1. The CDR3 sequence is CASSNGQGISGANVLTF. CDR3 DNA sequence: TGCGCCAGCAGCAACGGACAGGGGATCTCTGGGGCCAACGTCCTGACTTTC.